Below, one T cell receptor (beta chain) is given with its context. The V gene's germline CDR1 is LGHNA and CDR2 YSLEER. The CDR3 is 15 amino acids. The V and J ends lost 2 bases and 2 bases respectively, with 13 bases between them. A multiplex PCR was run with 60 Vbeta primers and 13 Jbeta primers. Using immunoSEQ multiplex PCR, the repertoire was profiled, and TCRdb retains in-frame clones only, with some absent. Of about 170,000 clones in the sample, approximately 70% were seen once. The sample is drawn from a study of cytomegalovirus exposure and HLA in healthy donors. Sequencing input: PBMCs. The chain couples TRBV4-3 to TRBJ2-7, with D perhaps TRBD1 (5 bases). This sequence was found in a man aged 40-49 years in good health and CMV-seropositive. The CDR3 nucleotides are TGCGCCAGCAGCCAACTGGGGCAGCCTACCTACGAGCAGTACTTC. This gives the protein CASSQLGQPTYEQYF.